Below are 30 T cell receptor beta chains sequenced from a single sample in a study. TCRdb re-called the 5' RACE reads with MiXCR, one entry per CDR3 protein. The sample records roughly 10,000 distinct CDR3 sequences, under 35% being singletons. The sorted Tregs were CD4+CD25+CD127-/low cells. Sequenced input: Tregs sorted from a lymph node. Source of these receptors: a female donor with breast cancer.

In this sample, this clonotype turned up a few times. The chain uses TRBV7-8 and TRBJ2-1; TRBD2 matches at 7 bases. Trimming took 0 bases from V and 13 from J; bases not matched to a gene: 3. CDR1 is SGHVS and CDR2 is FQNEAQ in the germline V gene. This CDR3 is built from 12 residues. The CDR3 DNA sequence: TGTGCCAGCAGCTTAGCAGGACTAGGACAGTTCTTC. It yields the protein CASSLAGLGQFF.

This clonotype was found many times. The chain recombines TRBV10-3 with TRBJ2-1; 7 nucleotides agree with TRBD2. The CDR3 has 16 amino acids. The J segment lost 4 bases and the V segment lost 3 bases, leaving 9 bases of the junction unmatched. Germline-derived CDR1 and CDR2 are ENHRY and SYGVKD. The CDR3 is CAISDQGPSGYNEQFF. The DNA of the CDR3 is TGTGCCATCAGTGATCAAGGGCCTAGCGGTTACAATGAGCAGTTCTTC.

By share, this clonotype counts as medium-sized. This chain links TRBV7-2 with TRBJ2-1; D possibly uses TRBD1 or TRBD2 (5 bases each). The germline gives CDR1 SGHTA, CDR2 FQGNSA. CDR3 length: 17 residues. V lost 2 bases to trimming and J lost 0 bases, with 14 bases between them. The CDR3 nucleotides read TGTGCCAGCAGCTTATCCGGGACCCTGCCCTCCTACAATGAGCAGTTCTTC. It codes for CASSLSGTLPSYNEQFF. The full variable domain, in which reference TRBV7-2 and TRBJ2-1 provide the parts outside the CDR3, is GAGVSQSPSNKVTEKGKDVELRCDPISGHTALYWYRQSLGQGLEFLIYFQGNSAPDKSGLPSDRFSAERTGGSVSTLTIQRTQQEDSAVYLCASSLSGTLPSYNEQFFGPGTRLTVL.

On this clonotype: This is likely a read error, given that the CDR3 carries no conserved phenylalanine or tryptophan at its end. The gene calls are TRBV24-1 and TRBJ1-1; unclear D gene. Germline V gene data show CDR1 as KGHDR and CDR2 as SFDVKD. The CDR3 totals 12 residues. CDR3 protein: CATNDLGTEAFI. The CDR3 DNA follows: TGTGCCACCAATGATTTGGGCACTGAAGCTTTCATT.

This clonotype has more than one count but fewer than ten. The V gene is TRBV25-1, the J gene TRBJ2-1; D is unclear. Looked up from germline, CDR1 is MGHDK and CDR2 is SYGVNS. CDR3 length: 15 residues. Trimming removed 5 bases from V and 2 bases from J, with 13 bases in between. CDR3 DNA: TGTGCCAGCAGTCCACGTGGTTTCACCTACAATGAGCAGTTCTTC. Its protein is CASSPRGFTYNEQFF.

With regard to this clonotype: The germline gene is not matched at one end of the junction; a read error may be the cause. This chain connects TRBV10-2 to TRBJ2-7, with 7 bases identical to TRBD2. The germline V gene encodes CDR1 WSHSY and CDR2 SAAADI. CDR3 length equals 16 residues. As DNA, the CDR3 is TGCGCCAGCAGCCCCACTACTAGCGCCAACTCCTACGGGCAGTACTTC. It translates to CASSPTTSANSYGQYF.

A word on this clonotype: Compared with germline, one end of the junction differs, possibly owing to a read error. This chain links TRBV7-9 with TRBJ1-1; a weak D match, TRBD1 (5 bases). The CDR3 contains 15 residues. Germline V gives CDR1 SEHNR, CDR2 FQNEAQ (reference sequence). CDR3 in DNA: TGTGCCAGCAGCTCCTCAGACAGCATGAACACTGAAGTTTTCTTT. This translates into CASSSSDSMNTEVFF. The variable domain in full, completed from reference TRBV7-9 and TRBJ1-1, reads DTGVSQNPRHKITKRGQNVTFRCDPISEHNRLYWYRQTLGQGPEFLTYFQNEAQLEKSRLLSDRFSAERPKGSFSTLEIQRTEQGDSAMYLCASSSSDSMNTEVFFGQGTRLTVV.

The chain recombines TRBV2 with TRBJ1-4; tentative D call: TRBD1 (5 bases). Deletions cut 7 bases from V and 4 bases from J, with 10 bases between. The CDR3 is 13 residues long. Germline V gene sequence: CDR1 SNHLY, CDR2 FYNNEI. In nucleotides, the CDR3 is TGTGCCAGCATGGGGCAGGATAATGAAAAACTGTTTTTT. It translates to CASMGQDNEKLFF.

This clonotype was detected ten times or more. The chain links TRBV4-1 to TRBJ2-7, with 11 bases that match TRBD2. Trimming took 4 bases from V and 2 from J; bases not matched to a gene: 4. The CDR3 totals 15 residues. In germline, CDR1 is MGHRA, CDR2 YSYEKL. The CDR3 protein is CASSPAGLAAYEQYF. CDR3 sequence (DNA): TGCGCCAGCAGCCCCGCGGGACTAGCGGCCTACGAGCAGTACTTC.

This clonotype is termed medium-sized. J is TRBJ1-1 and V is TRBV7-3, with D hard to call. The CDR3 contains 14 residues. CDR1 SGHTA and CDR2 FQGTGA come from the germline V gene. Trimming left V 1 base short and J 6 bases short, with 12 bases between. CDR3 residues: CASSLNRVSSEAFF. Here the CDR3 DNA reads TGTGCCAGCAGCTTAAATCGCGTTAGTTCTGAAGCTTTCTTT. The complete variable domain, with remaining parts taken from reference TRBV7-3 and TRBJ1-1, reads GAGVSQTPSNKVTEKGKYVELRCDPISGHTALYWYRQSLGQGPEFLIYFQGTGAADDSGLPNDRFFAVRPEGSVSTLKIQRTERGDSAVYLCASSLNRVSSEAFFGQGTRLTVV.

Within the sample, this clonotype is medium-sized (0.01 to 0.1%). The chain carries TRBV6-1 and TRBJ1-5; D is ambiguous. Trimming cost V 6 bases and J 0 bases, with 12 bases left between them. CDR1 and CDR2 from the germline V gene are MNHNS and SASEGT. The CDR3 is made up of 15 amino acids. This CDR3 reads CASRNGPVSNQPQHF. For the CDR3, the DNA is TGTGCCAGCAGAAACGGACCAGTTAGCAATCAGCCCCAGCATTTT.

In this sample, this clonotype turned up many times. The chain couples TRBV11-2 to TRBJ2-6; 7 nucleotides align to TRBD2. The CDR3 extends over 18 amino acids. In germline, CDR1 is SGHAT, CDR2 FQNNGV. J gave up 4 bases and V 5 bases, and 14 bases lay outside the gene matches. CDR3 loop: CASSVNRGVLGGANVLTF. The CDR3 coding sequence is TGTGCCAGCAGCGTAAACCGGGGGGTTCTGGGCGGGGCCAACGTCCTGACTTTC.

By its share, this clonotype is medium-sized. The CDR3 DNA reads as TGTGCCAGCAGTGAAGCGGGTACGGGCCCCTACGAGCAGTACTTC. Encoded protein: CASSEAGTGPYEQYF. This rearrangement joins TRBV2 to TRBJ2-7; D is ambiguous. Per germline, CDR1 SNHLY and CDR2 FYNNEI. The CDR3 covers 15 residues. V was trimmed by 0 bases and J by 2 bases, leaving 11 bases between them.

This clonotype was recorded a few times. This rearrangement joins TRBV9 to TRBJ2-1; the D is unclear. This CDR3 is built from 13 residues. In germline, CDR1 is SGDLS, CDR2 YYNGEE. Trimming shortened V by 2 bases and J by 6 bases, and 9 bases separated the two germline ends. The chain's CDR3 is CASSVGVSNEQFF. Written as DNA, the CDR3 is TGTGCCAGCAGCGTTGGGGTCAGCAATGAGCAGTTCTTC. The variable domain in full, with the rest retrieved from reference TRBV9 and TRBJ2-1, is DSGVTQTPKHLITATGQRVTLRCSPRSGDLSVYWYQQSLDQGLQFLIQYYNGEERAKGNILERFSAQQFPDLHSELNLSSLELGDSALYFCASSVGVSNEQFFGPGTRLTVL.

Sample share makes this clonotype medium-sized. V gene TRBV6-5 combines with J gene TRBJ1-1; D is unclear. This CDR3 contains 13 residues. Germline V gene data show CDR1 as MNHEY and CDR2 as SVGAGI. Trimming pared 2 bases from V and 3 bases from J, leaving 7 bases between. Here the CDR3 reads CASSYRTYTEAFF. In DNA, the CDR3 is TGTGCCAGCAGTTACCGCACCTACACTGAAGCTTTCTTT.

This clonotype is deemed medium-sized. The chain combines TRBV12-3 or TRBV12-4 with TRBJ1-2; D call uncertain. Trimming took 3 bases from V and 5 from J, leaving 7 bases between them. The CDR3 loop spans 12 amino acids. The CDR3 DNA reads TGTGCCAGCAGTTTCCCCACGTATGGCTACACCTTC. As protein: CASSFPTYGYTF.

V usage is TRBV27 and J usage is TRBJ1-2; the D is unclear. This CDR3 comprises 16 residues. V lost 4 bases and J 4 bases, leaving 19 bases between the germline ends. Per the germline V gene, CDR1 is MNHEY and CDR2 is SMNVEV (reference sequence). The CDR3 nucleotides read TGTGCCAGCAGTTCCTCCCCCGGAAACCCGGTCTATGGCTACACCTTC. Translation: CASSSSPGNPVYGYTF.

The chain joins TRBV29-1 to TRBJ1-1; the D gene is possibly TRBD1 (6 bases). The V end lost 5 bases, the J end lost 11 bases, and 15 bases lay between the germline ends. CDR3 size: 11 residues. Germline CDR1 and CDR2: SQVTM and ANQGSEA. The CDR3 protein is CSVNGGGRAFF. CDR3 in DNA: TGCAGCGTTAACGGGGGGGGCAGGGCTTTCTTT.

The table lists this clonotype with many counts. The junction differs from germline at one of its ends, possibly a read error. The chain joins TRBV20-1 to TRBJ1-2; 8 bases agree with TRBD1. CDR1 is DFQATT and CDR2 is SNEGSKA in the germline V gene (reference sequence). This CDR3 contains 15 residues. The CDR3 spells CSAPGTGLTNYGHTF. The CDR3 DNA is TGCAGTGCTCCCGGGACAGGACTAACTAACTATGGCCACACCTTC.

This clonotype is labeled medium-sized (0.01 to 0.1%). The V gene is TRBV20-1, the J gene TRBJ1-1; D remains ambiguous. Per germline, CDR1 DFQATT and CDR2 SNEGSKA (reference sequence). The CDR3 totals 13 residues. CDR3 DNA: TGCAGCGCTGAAGCAGATGGTCTCCCGAGGGCTTTCTTT. It yields the protein CSAEADGLPRAFF.

This clonotype is deemed medium-sized. J is TRBJ1-1 and V is TRBV6-1; D unresolved. CDR1 and CDR2 (germline): MNHNS, SASEGT. V was clipped by 1 base and J by 1 base, with 13 bases between them. CDR3 length: 16 residues. The CDR3 nucleotides read TGTGCCAGCAGTGAAGGTGGCCTCGCGAGGAACACTGAAGCTTTCTTT. Its translation is CASSEGGLARNTEAFF.

Worth noting for this clonotype: With a much larger clone just one base away, this may be a read error. The chain employs TRBV9 and TRBJ2-1; 9 bases align to TRBD1. This CDR3 comprises 16 residues. Germline values: CDR1 SGDLS, CDR2 YYNGEE. CDR3 sequence reads: CASSVVLGQGRNERFF. The DNA of the CDR3 is TGTGCCAGCAGCGTAGTGTTAGGACAGGGGCGAAATGAGCGGTTCTTC.

This clonotype is classed as medium-sized (0.01 to 0.1%). The J gene is TRBJ2-7, the V gene TRBV7-2; 10 positions match TRBD2. Germline CDR1 is SGHTA and CDR2 is FQGNSA. The CDR3 loop spans 16 amino acids. Trimming removed 5 bases from V and 1 base from J; junction bases left unmatched: 8. The CDR3 spells CASSPNLAGVSYEQYF. In nucleotides, the CDR3 is TGTGCCAGCAGCCCGAATCTAGCGGGAGTTTCCTACGAGCAGTACTTC. The whole variable domain, remainder taken from reference TRBV7-2 and TRBJ2-7, is GAGVSQSPSNKVTEKGKDVELRCDPISGHTALYWYRQSLGQGLEFLIYFQGNSAPDKSGLPSDRFSAERTGGSVSTLTIQRTQQEDSAVYLCASSPNLAGVSYEQYFGPGTRLTVT.

The V call is TRBV24-1, the J call TRBJ2-1, with 8 bases fitting TRBD1. The CDR3 contains 13 residues. The germline V gene encodes CDR1 KGHDR and CDR2 SFDVKD. J lost 10 bases, V lost 5 bases, and 6 bases had no gene match. In DNA, the CDR3 is TGTGCCACCAGTGGGACAGGGATTCAGGAGCAGTTCTTC. Its translation is CATSGTGIQEQFF.

This clonotype was counted a few times. A much more abundant neighbour one base away suggests this may be a read error. This chain uses TRBV5-1 with TRBJ2-3; no clear D gene. CDR3 size: 12 residues. Germline lookup yields CDR1 SGHRS and CDR2 YFSETQ. The CDR3 DNA reads as TGCGCCAGCGGCTTGGAGAGGGATACGCAGTATTTT. It encodes CASGLERDTQYF.

The CDR3: CASSLVVSYNEQFF. The CDR3 bases are TGTGCCAGCAGCTTAGTGGTCAGCTACAATGAGCAGTTCTTC. The chain combines TRBV7-9 with TRBJ2-1; D is unclear. The germline V gene has CDR1 SEHNR and CDR2 FQNEAQ (reference sequence). The CDR3 totals 14 residues. Trimming removed 1 base from V and 3 bases from J, with 7 bases in between.

The chain carries TRBV19 and TRBJ2-7; D is possibly TRBD1 or TRBD2 (5 bases each). The CDR3 spans 14 residues. The germline CDR1 and CDR2 sequences are LNHDA and SQIVND (reference sequence). V dropped 6 bases and J dropped 3 bases, with 15 bases sitting between them. The CDR3 bases are TGTGCCAGTAGCGACCGGGACCGGTTCTACGAGCAGTACTTC. Translated: CASSDRDRFYEQYF.

In its sample, this clonotype was seen many times. J is TRBJ2-1 and V is TRBV3-1; maybe TRBD2 (5 bases). Germline V gene sequence: CDR1 LGHDT, CDR2 YNNKEL (reference sequence). V was pared by 2 bases and J by 8 bases, with 13 bases between. This CDR3 spans 14 amino acids. The CDR3 nucleotides read TGTGCCAGCAGCCAAAGGGCAGCGGCTTATGAGCAGTTCTTC. Protein product: CASSQRAAAYEQFF.

This clonotype appeared many times. The V gene is TRBV20-1, the J gene TRBJ2-7; 7 nucleotides match TRBD2. Trimming cost V 6 bases and J 5 bases; bases outside gene matches: 7. The germline gives CDR1 DFQATT, CDR2 SNEGSKA (reference sequence). The CDR3 totals 12 residues. The chain's CDR3 is CSAWLAGDEQYF. CDR3 sequence (DNA): TGCAGTGCATGGTTAGCGGGTGACGAGCAGTACTTC.

Notes on this clonotype: A much bigger clone sits one base away, suggesting this may be a read error. This chain connects TRBV15 to TRBJ2-2, with D perhaps given as TRBD1 or TRBD2 (5 bases each). CDR3 length: 15 residues. Germline CDR1 and CDR2: LNHNV and YYDKDF (reference sequence). The CDR3 DNA reads as TGTGCCACCAGCAGAGATCTGACAGACACCGGGGAGCCGTTTTTT. It codes for CATSRDLTDTGEPFF.